The rows below give T cell receptor beta chains drawn from one sample of a study of blood T cell repertoires in COVID-19. The assay was immunoSEQ multiplex PCR, and TCRdb's table has in-frame clones only and misses some. This table holds 400,000 to 450,000 clones, 70% to 90% found once. The sequenced sample consisted of peripheral blood. The origin of the receptors is a young man with COVID-19, enrolled during active disease. The CDR3 runs from the conserved cysteine through the conserved F or W. D genes are given only for firm matches. The listing skips clone size in some rows; elsewhere it reads once, few, many or a size class.

abundance,j_gene,v_gene,d_gene,CDR3nt,CDR3aa
-,TRBJ2-4,TRBV3-1/TRBV3-2,TRBD1,TGTGCCAGCAGCCAAGGTGGGACAGCTTTAGCCAAAAACATTCAGTACTTC,CASSQGGTALAKNIQYF
-,TRBJ2-2,TRBV11-3,-,TGTGCCAGCACCGCGACAGATAGCCCTTCGAACACCGGGGAGCTGTTTTTT,CASTATDSPSNTGELFF
-,TRBJ2-7,TRBV9,-,TGTGCCAGCAGCGTAGCTCTCGGGGCCTACGAGCAGTACTTC,CASSVALGAYEQYF
-,TRBJ2-5,TRBV7-9,TRBD2,TGTGCCAGCAGCGGTAGGGGACTAGCGGGAGGGCCGAGTGAGACCCAGTACTTC,CASSGRGLAGGPSETQYF
-,TRBJ2-7,TRBV27,TRBD2,TGTGCCAGCAGTCCCCTGGCAGTGGGAGGGGAGGGATACGAGCAGTACTTC,CASSPLAVGGEGYEQYF
-,TRBJ2-7,TRBV30,TRBD2,TGTGCCTGGAGTTGGACTAGCGGGTACGAGCAGTACTTC,CAWSWTSGYEQYF
-,TRBJ2-2,TRBV7-3,-,TGTGCCAGCAGCTCTTGGACAGCCGGAGGTACCGGGGAGCTGTTTTTT,CASSSWTAGGTGELFF
-,TRBJ2-2,TRBV14,-,TGTGCCAGCAGCCAAGCGGGGGACCCCGGGGAGCTGTTTTTT,CASSQAGDPGELFF
-,TRBJ1-2,TRBV7-2,TRBD1,TGTGCCAGCAGCTTGGGACAGGGCTATGGCTACACCTTC,CASSLGQGYGYTF
-,TRBJ2-3,TRBV6-6,-,TGTGCCAGCAGTTACAGGGGCCCGAACACAGATACGCAGTATTTT,CASSYRGPNTDTQYF
-,TRBJ1-6,TRBV2,-,TGTGCCAGCAAGCCGGACGGGAGAAATTCACCCCTCCACTTT,CASKPDGRNSPLHF
once,TRBJ1-4,TRBV15,-,TGTGCCACCAGGAGGGAGTTGGGTGAAAAACTGTTTTTT,CATRRELGEKLFF
-,TRBJ1-6,TRBV6-5,-,TGTGCCAGCAGTCCCAGGACAGCGTTTAATTCACCCCTCCACTTT,CASSPRTAFNSPLHF
-,TRBJ1-6,TRBV6-1,-,TGTGCCAGCAGTGAGCAGGTACAGGGAGCTTACAATTCACCCCTCCACTTT,CASSEQVQGAYNSPLHF
-,TRBJ2-2,TRBV28,-,TGTGCCAGCAGTTGGACAGCGAACACCGGGGAGCTGTTTTTT,CASSWTANTGELFF
once,TRBJ1-5,TRBV7-9,TRBD1,TGTGCCAGCAGCAGTGACAGGGGTAATCAGCCCCAGCATTTT,CASSSDRGNQPQHF
-,TRBJ2-3,TRBV27,-,TGTGCCAGCAGTTTTTCGCGGGGAAGCACAGATACGCAGTATTTT,CASSFSRGSTDTQYF
-,TRBJ2-1,TRBV9,TRBD2,TGTGCCAGCAGCAGAACCCTAGCGGGAGGGCAAAATGAGCAGTTCTTC,CASSRTLAGGQNEQFF
few,TRBJ2-7,TRBV30,TRBD2,TGTGCCTGGAGCCCGGTGGCGGGAGAGCTCGAGCAGTACTTC,CAWSPVAGELEQYF
-,TRBJ2-2,TRBV12-3/TRBV12-4,-,TGTGCCAGCAGCCGTGGGGGGACCGGGGAGCTGTTTTTT,CASSRGGTGELFF
once,TRBJ2-5,TRBV7-9,-,TGTGCCTCCCTGGGCGCGGAGACCCAGTACTTC,CASLGAETQYF
once,TRBJ1-1,TRBV3-1/TRBV3-2,-,TGTGCCAGCAGCCAAGAGCCAGGGCCCGAAGCTTTCTTT,CASSQEPGPEAFF
-,TRBJ2-1,TRBV10-2,-,TGCGCCAGCAGTGAGTCAGACGGGAGTAGGCATGAGCAGTTCTTC,CASSESDGSRHEQFF
-,TRBJ1-1,TRBV19,-,TGTGCCAGTAGCCTGGGGGGAACTGGAGCTTTCTTT,CASSLGGTGAFF
-,TRBJ1-2,TRBV6-1,TRBD1,TGTGCCAGCAGTGAGTTCGGACAGGGAGACTATGGCTACACCTTC,CASSEFGQGDYGYTF
-,TRBJ2-1,TRBV19,TRBD2,TGTGCCAGTCTCCCGACTAGCGGGGCTAACTCCTACAATGAGCAGTTCTTC,CASLPTSGANSYNEQFF
-,TRBJ2-7,TRBV9,TRBD2,TGTGCCAGCAGCCCGGGGGGGCTCTACGAGCAGTACTTC,CASSPGGLYEQYF
once,TRBJ2-3,TRBV5-1,-,TGCGCCAGCAGCAGTGGGACTGGCACAGATACGCAGTATTTT,CASSSGTGTDTQYF
-,TRBJ1-6,TRBV7-8,-,TGTGCCAGCAGCTTAGATCGGGGGGGCCGTTATTCACCCCTCCACTTT,CASSLDRGGRYSPLHF
once,TRBJ1-5,TRBV27,-,TGTGCCAGCAGTTTAAGGAGTTTGGGCAATCAGCCCCAGCATTTT,CASSLRSLGNQPQHF
-,TRBJ1-4,TRBV2,-,TGTGCCAGCAGTGCAGGGCCAACTAATGAAAAACTGTTTTTT,CASSAGPTNEKLFF
-,TRBJ1-1,TRBV6-5,-,TGTGCCAGCTCACTCGGGGGTGGGACTGAAGCTTTCTTT,CASSLGGGTEAFF
-,TRBJ2-1,TRBV3-1/TRBV3-2,TRBD1,TGTGCCAGCAGCCAGGGACAGGGACCCTACAATGAGCAGTTCTTC,CASSQGQGPYNEQFF
-,TRBJ2-1,TRBV27,TRBD1,TGTGCCAGCAGCCCCACCGGGACAGGGACGGTCGGTGAGCAGTTCTTC,CASSPTGTGTVGEQFF
-,TRBJ2-2,TRBV25-1,-,TGTGCCAGCAGTGACCCACGGTTTACCGGGGAGCTGTTTTTT,CASSDPRFTGELFF
-,TRBJ1-1,TRBV6-1,TRBD1,TGTGCCAGCAGTGAGGGACAGGGGGCTTTTATTCCTTTCTTCTTT,CASSEGQGAFIPFFF
few,TRBJ1-5,TRBV7-5,-,TGTGTCAGAAGCTCCCGAGATAGAAATCAGCCCCAGCATTTT,CVRSSRDRNQPQHF
-,TRBJ2-5,TRBV5-4,-,TGTGCCAGCAGCTTGGGCGGGGCTGAGACCCAGTACTTC,CASSLGGAETQYF
-,TRBJ1-1,TRBV13,TRBD1,TGTGCCAGCAGCTTAGGCCGCAGGGGGCTGGAGGCTTTCTTT,CASSLGRRGLEAFF
-,TRBJ2-1,TRBV19,-,TGTGCCAGTAGTACAGGGCCCCCTCGGAATAATGAGCAGTTCTTC,CASSTGPPRNNEQFF
-,TRBJ1-2,TRBV19,TRBD1,TGTGCCAGTAGTGTCGGACAGGGCATCTATGGCTACACCTTC,CASSVGQGIYGYTF
once,TRBJ2-2,TRBV5-1,TRBD2,TGCGCCAGCAGCTTGGCCGGGAGCGGGAGGGCCCGGTCAACCGGGGAGCTGTTTTTT,CASSLAGSGRARSTGELFF
-,TRBJ2-2,TRBV15,TRBD2,TGTGCCACCAGCAGAGATCCAGGGCTAGCGGTCGGGGAGCTGTTTTTT,CATSRDPGLAVGELFF
-,TRBJ2-5,TRBV2,TRBD2,TGTGCCAGCAGTGAATCAGAAGCGGGGGGTCTGCGTGGGAACCAGTACTTC,CASSESEAGGLRGNQYF
-,TRBJ1-2,TRBV2,TRBD1,TGTGCCAGCAGTCAAGAGACAGGGGCACGCGGCTACACCTTC,CASSQETGARGYTF
-,TRBJ2-3,TRBV2,-,TGTGCCAGCAGTGAATTCAGGACAGATACGCAGTATTTT,CASSEFRTDTQYF
once,TRBJ1-2,TRBV29-1,-,TGCAGCGTAGAACCAGGGGCGAAACAGTATGGCTACACCTTC,CSVEPGAKQYGYTF
-,TRBJ2-4,TRBV5-4,-,TGTGCCAGCAGCTTGGATTATGGACAGAAAAACATTCAGTACTTC,CASSLDYGQKNIQYF
-,TRBJ1-3,TRBV7-9,-,TGTGCCAGCAGCCCGAACCCAGGGGTAGGAAACACCATATATTTT,CASSPNPGVGNTIYF
-,TRBJ1-5,TRBV7-2,-,TGTGCCAGCACCGAGCAGGGTTTTAGCAATCAGCCCCAGCATTTT,CASTEQGFSNQPQHF
-,TRBJ1-1,TRBV9,TRBD1,TGTGCCAGCAGCGTAATGACAGGGAACAAGGGAACTGAAGCTTTCTTT,CASSVMTGNKGTEAFF